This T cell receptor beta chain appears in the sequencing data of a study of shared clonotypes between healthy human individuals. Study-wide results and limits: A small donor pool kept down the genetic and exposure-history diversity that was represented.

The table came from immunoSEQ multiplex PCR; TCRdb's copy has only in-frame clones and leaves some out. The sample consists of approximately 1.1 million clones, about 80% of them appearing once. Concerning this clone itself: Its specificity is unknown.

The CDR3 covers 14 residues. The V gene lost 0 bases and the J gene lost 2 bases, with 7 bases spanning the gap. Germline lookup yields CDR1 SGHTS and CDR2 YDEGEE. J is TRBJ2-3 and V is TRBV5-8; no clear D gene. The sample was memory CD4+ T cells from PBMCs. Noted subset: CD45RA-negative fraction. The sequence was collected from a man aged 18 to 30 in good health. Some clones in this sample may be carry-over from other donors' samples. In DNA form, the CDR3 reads TGTGCCAGCAGCTTGGTGCAGAACACAGATACGCAGTATTTT. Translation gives CASSLVQNTDTQYF. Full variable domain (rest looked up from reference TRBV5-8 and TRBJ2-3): EAGVTQSPTHLIKTRGQQATLRCSPISGHTSVYWYQQALGLGLQFLLWYDEGEERNRGNFPPRFSGRQFPNYSSELNVNALELEDSALYLCASSLVQNTDTQYFGPGTRLTVL.